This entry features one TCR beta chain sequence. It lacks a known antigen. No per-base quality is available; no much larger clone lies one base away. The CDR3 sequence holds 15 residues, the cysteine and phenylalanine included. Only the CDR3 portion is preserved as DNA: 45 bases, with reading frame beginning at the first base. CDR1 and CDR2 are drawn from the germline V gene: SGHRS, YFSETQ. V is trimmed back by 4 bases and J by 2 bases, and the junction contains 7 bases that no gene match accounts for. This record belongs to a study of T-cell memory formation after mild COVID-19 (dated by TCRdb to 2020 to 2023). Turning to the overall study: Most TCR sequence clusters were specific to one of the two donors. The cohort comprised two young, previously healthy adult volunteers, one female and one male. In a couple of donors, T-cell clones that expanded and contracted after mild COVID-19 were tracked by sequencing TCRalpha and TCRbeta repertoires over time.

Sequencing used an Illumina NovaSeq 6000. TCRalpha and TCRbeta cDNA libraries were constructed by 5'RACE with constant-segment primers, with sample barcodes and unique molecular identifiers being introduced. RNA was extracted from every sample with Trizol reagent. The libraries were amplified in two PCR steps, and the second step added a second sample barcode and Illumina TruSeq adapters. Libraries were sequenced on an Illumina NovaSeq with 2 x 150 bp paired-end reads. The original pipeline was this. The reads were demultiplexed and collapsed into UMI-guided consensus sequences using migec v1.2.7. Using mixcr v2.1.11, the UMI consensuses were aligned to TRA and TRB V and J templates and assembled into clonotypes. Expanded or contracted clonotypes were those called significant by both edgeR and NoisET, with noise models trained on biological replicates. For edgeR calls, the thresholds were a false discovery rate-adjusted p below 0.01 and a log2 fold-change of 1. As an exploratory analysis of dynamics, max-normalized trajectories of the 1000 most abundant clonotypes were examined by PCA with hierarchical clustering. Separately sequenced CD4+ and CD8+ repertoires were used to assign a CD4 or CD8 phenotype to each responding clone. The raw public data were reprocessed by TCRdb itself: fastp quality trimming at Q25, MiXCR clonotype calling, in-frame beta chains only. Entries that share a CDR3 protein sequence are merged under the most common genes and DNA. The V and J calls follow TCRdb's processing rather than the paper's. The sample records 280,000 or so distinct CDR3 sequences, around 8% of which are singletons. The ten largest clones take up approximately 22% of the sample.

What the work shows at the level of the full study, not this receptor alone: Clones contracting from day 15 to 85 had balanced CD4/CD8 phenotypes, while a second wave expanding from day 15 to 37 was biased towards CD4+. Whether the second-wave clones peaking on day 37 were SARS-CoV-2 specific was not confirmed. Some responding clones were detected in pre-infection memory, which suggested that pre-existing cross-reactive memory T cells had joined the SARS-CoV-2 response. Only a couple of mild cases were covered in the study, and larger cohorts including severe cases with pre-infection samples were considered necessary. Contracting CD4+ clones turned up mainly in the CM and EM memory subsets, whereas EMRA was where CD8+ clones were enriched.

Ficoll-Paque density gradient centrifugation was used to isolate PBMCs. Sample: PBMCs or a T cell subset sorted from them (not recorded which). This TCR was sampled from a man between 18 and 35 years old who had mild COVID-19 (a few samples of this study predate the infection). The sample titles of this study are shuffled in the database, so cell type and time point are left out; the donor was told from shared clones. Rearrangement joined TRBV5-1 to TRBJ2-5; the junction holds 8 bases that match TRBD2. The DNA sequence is TGCGCCAGCAGCAGTCCGGGGGGGCCGCAAGAGACCCAGTACTTC. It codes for CASSSPGGPQETQYF.